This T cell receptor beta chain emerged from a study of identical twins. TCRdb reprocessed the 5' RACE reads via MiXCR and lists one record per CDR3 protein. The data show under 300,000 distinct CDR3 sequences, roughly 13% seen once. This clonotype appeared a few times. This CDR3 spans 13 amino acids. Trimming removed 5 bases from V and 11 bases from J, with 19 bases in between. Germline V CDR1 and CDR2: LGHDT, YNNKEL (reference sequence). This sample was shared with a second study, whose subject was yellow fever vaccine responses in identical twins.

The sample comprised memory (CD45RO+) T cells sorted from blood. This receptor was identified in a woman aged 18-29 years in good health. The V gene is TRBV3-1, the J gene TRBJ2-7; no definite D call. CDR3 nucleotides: TGTGCCAGCAGCTTAGGCAGTGAACCTAAAAAGTACTTC. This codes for CASSLGSEPKKYF.